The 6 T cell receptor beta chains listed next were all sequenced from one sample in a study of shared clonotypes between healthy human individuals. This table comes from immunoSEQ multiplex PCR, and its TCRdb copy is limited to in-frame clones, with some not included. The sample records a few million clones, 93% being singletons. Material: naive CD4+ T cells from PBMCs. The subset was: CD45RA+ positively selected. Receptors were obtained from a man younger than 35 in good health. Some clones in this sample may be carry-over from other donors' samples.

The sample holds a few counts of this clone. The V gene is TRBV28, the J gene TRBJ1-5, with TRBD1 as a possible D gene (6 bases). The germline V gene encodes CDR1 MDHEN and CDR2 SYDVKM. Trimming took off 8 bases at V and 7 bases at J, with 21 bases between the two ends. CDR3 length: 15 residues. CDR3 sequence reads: CASCVPSGAGQPQHF. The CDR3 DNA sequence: TGTGCCAGCTGCGTCCCCTCGGGGGCAGGACAGCCCCAGCATTTT.

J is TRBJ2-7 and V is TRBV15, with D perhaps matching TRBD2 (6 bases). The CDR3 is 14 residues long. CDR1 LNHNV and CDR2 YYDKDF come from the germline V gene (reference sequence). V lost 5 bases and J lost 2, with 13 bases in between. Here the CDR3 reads CATSGLAEPYEQYF. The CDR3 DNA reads TGTGCCACCAGCGGATTAGCGGAGCCCTACGAGCAGTACTTC.

CDR3 sequence reads: CASRVGGNSYEQYF. CDR3 nucleotides: TGTGCCAGCAGGGTAGGGGGGAACTCCTACGAGCAGTACTTC. The chain employs TRBV7-2 and TRBJ2-7, with D perhaps matching TRBD1 or TRBD2 (6 bases each). The CDR3 length is 14 residues. Germline CDR1 is SGHTA and CDR2 is FQGNSA. Trimming took off 6 bases at V and 0 bases at J, with 12 bases between the two ends.

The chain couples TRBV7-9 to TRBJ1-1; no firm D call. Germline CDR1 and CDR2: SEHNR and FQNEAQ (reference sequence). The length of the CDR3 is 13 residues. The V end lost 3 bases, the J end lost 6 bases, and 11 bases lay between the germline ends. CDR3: CASSLGRWAEAFF. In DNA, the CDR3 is TGTGCCAGCAGCTTGGGAAGATGGGCTGAAGCTTTCTTT.

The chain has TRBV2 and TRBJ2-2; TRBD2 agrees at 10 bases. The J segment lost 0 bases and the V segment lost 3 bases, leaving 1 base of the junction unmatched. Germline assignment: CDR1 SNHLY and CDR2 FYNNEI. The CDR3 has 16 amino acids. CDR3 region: CASSDGLAANTGELFF. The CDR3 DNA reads TGTGCCAGCAGTGACGGACTAGCGGCGAACACCGGGGAGCTGTTTTTT.

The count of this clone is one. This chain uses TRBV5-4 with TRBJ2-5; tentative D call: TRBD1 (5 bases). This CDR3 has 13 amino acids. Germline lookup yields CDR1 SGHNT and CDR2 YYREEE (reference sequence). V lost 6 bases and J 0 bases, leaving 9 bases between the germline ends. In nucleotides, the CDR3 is TGTGCCAGCACCGACAGCAACCAAGAGACCCAGTACTTC. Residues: CASTDSNQETQYF.